A selection of T cell receptor beta chains follows, all from one sample in a study of cytomegalovirus exposure and HLA in healthy donors. The method was immunoSEQ multiplex PCR; TCRdb's version includes in-frame clones alone and lacks a portion of them. This table holds about 160,000 clones. Sequencing was carried out using PBMCs. Source of these receptors: a woman in her sixties or seventies in good health and CMV-seronegative. The CDR3 runs from the conserved cysteine through the conserved F or W. A D gene is named only where the DNA matches it firmly.

v_call d_call cdr3_aa
TRBV6-5 - CASSYLEEQYF
TRBV15 - CATSRDWTDNEQFF
TRBV21-1 - CASSKVASQPQHF
TRBV11-2 - CASSFGRAPQFF
TRBV19 TRBD2 CASSIPGGNPQETQYF
TRBV5-1 TRBD1 CASSPDRGNTDTQYF
TRBV15 TRBD1 CATSGNRTGGRTQYF
TRBV28 - CASSLFTTGNTIYF
TRBV5-1 TRBD2 CASSTGLARGNEQFF
TRBV10-2 TRBD2 CANSESGTTYEQYF
TRBV5-1 TRBD1 CASSRGQGQDTQYF
TRBV5-1 TRBD2 CASSLNLAGGPGRNEQFF
TRBV15 - CATSRDRNTEAFF
TRBV29-1 TRBD1 CSVEDRAKGDTQYF
TRBV2 - CASGPAEAFF